Listed below are T cell receptor beta chains from one sample, sequenced in a study of T-cell memory formation after mild COVID-19. Each CDR3 protein gets one entry after TCRdb re-called the 5' RACE reads with MiXCR. The repertoire holds roughly 400,000 distinct CDR3 sequences, 24% seen once, with roughly 8.9% in the top ten. Sequenced input: PBMCs or a T cell subset sorted from them (not recorded which). The receptors shown here come from an adult woman who had mild COVID-19 (a few samples of this study predate the infection). Cell type and time point are not known. Each CDR3 is given without its conserved first and last residue. The D gene is left open where the match is weak.

D gene	V gene	CDR3 protein
NA	TRBV3-1	ASTRQGEGYT
NA	TRBV4-1	ASSQGWLSGEQY
NA	TRBV6-6	ASGREPYNEQF
TRBD2	TRBV6-6	ASSRPGTSGTYEQY
NA	TRBV6-1	ASSEALAGIELF
NA	TRBV19	ASSTPGANTEAF
NA	TRBV2	ASSSPSVAVTDTQY
NA	TRBV7-9	ASSLGLRDGQPLH
TRBD1	TRBV19	ASSIEGAGQETQY
TRBD2	TRBV5-6	ASSRFGGRGGNEQF
NA	TRBV7-8	ASSQGFRETQY
NA	TRBV20-1	SARYSSGTEAF
TRBD2	TRBV4-2	ASSQDKWRGETQY
NA	TRBV29-1	SVGQPYTGELF
NA	TRBV6-5	ASTASYSTDTQY
NA	TRBV12-5	ASGIDYSEGYEQY
NA	TRBV7-9	ASSIGHRDGYT
NA	TRBV11-2	ASSPGARKETQY
NA	TRBV7-9	ASSSRRFGNTIY
TRBD2	TRBV10-3	AISETSEIYNEQF
NA	TRBV29-1	SVRTDLNTEAF
NA	TRBV10-2	ASSDRDRYSNQPQH
TRBD2	TRBV7-3	ASSLLPGLRDADTQY
TRBD1	TRBV2	ASSPGGIDQPQH
TRBD2	TRBV7-9	ASSYPDWLAGSTDTQY
TRBD2	TRBV12-3/TRBV12-4	ASSPGGSTDTQY
NA	TRBV15	ATSRDGRASETQY
NA	TRBV4-2	ASSQDMGKTSTDTQY
NA	TRBV20-1	SQPANYGYT
TRBD1	TRBV30	ACLTGVIYGYT
NA	TRBV29-1	SVEEFQAAF
NA	TRBV20-1	SARERDRGQAYEQY
NA	TRBV4-1	ASSPPGSGGETQY
NA	TRBV5-1	ASSLDIVGSTEAF
TRBD2	TRBV4-3	ASSQGRGDEQY
NA	TRBV27	ASSLGLPGELF
NA	TRBV5-1	ASEVYEQY
NA	TRBV4-1	ASSQWGDSGEQY
NA	TRBV12-3/TRBV12-4	ASSLLWYGEQF
TRBD2	TRBV7-2	ASSLRGLAGVGRTDTQY
NA	TRBV12-3/TRBV12-4	ASSFGEDSEAF
TRBD1	TRBV5-1	ASSLVADRHYGYT
TRBD1	TRBV7-9	ASSLVTGENTEAF
TRBD1	TRBV5-1	ASSLYGRGRDQPQH
TRBD1	TRBV20-1	SARADRGSEQF
NA	TRBV4-1	ASSQVGEGGQF
NA	TRBV15	ATSALRDSNQPQH
NA	TRBV7-8	ASSLEATEAF
NA	TRBV6-2/TRBV6-3	ASSYSSTGSEKLF
NA	TRBV5-5	ASSLETATVYNEQF
TRBD1	TRBV5-1	ASSNIPGQGSTEAF
TRBD2	TRBV5-1	ASTRGRATQETQY
NA	TRBV7-2	ASSFRDTSYNEQF
NA	TRBV2	ASRKTGVAAEKLF
TRBD2	TRBV29-1	SVGTSGGWDEQF
TRBD2	TRBV7-2	ASSLGAGYNEQF
TRBD1	TRBV5-1	ASSGTGFTTNEKLF
TRBD1	TRBV29-1	SVGAGQGPPEAF